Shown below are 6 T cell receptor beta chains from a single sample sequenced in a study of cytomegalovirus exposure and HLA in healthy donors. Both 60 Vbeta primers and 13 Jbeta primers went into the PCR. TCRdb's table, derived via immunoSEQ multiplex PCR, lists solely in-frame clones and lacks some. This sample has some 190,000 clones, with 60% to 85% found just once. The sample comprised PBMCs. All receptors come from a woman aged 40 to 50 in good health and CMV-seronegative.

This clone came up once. The CDR3 DNA is TGTGCCAGCAGCTTAGGAAGCGGGAGTGAAGAGACCCAGTACTTC. This gives the protein CASSLGSGSEETQYF. The chain joins TRBV7-2 to TRBJ2-5; the match to TRBD2 covers 8 bases. This CDR3 has 15 amino acids. Germline V gene lookup returns CDR1 SGHTA and CDR2 FQGNSA. Trimming took 1 base from V and 3 from J; bases not matched to a gene: 4. The variable domain in full, with the rest retrieved from reference TRBV7-2 and TRBJ2-5, is GAGVSQSPSNKVTEKGKDVELRCDPISGHTALYWYRQSLGQGLEFLIYFQGNSAPDKSGLPSDRFSAERTGGSVSTLTIQRTQQEDSAVYLCASSLGSGSEETQYFGPGTRLLVL.

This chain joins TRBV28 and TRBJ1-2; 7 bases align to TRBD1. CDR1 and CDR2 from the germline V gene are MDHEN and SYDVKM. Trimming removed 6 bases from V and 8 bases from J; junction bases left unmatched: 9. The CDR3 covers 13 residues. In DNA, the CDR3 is TGTGCCAGCAGCATCCAGGGGGATCGAGGCTACACCTTC. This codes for CASSIQGDRGYTF.

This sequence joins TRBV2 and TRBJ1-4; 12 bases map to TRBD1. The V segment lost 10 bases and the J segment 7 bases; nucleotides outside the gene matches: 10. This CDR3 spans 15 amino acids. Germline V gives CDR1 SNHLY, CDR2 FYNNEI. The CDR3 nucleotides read TGTGCCACCAGCCGGGACAGGGGGCGGGGTGAAAAACTGTTTTTT. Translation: CATSRDRGRGEKLFF.

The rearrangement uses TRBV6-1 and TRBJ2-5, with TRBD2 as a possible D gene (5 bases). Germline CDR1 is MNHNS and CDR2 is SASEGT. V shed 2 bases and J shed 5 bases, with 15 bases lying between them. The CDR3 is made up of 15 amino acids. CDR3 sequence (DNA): TGTGCCAGCAGTGAACCCGGCCTAGCAGATGAGACCCAGTACTTC. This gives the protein CASSEPGLADETQYF.

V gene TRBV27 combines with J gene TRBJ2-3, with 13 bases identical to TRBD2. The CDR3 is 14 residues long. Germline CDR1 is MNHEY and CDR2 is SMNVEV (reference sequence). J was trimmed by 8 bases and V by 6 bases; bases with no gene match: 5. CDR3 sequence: CASRRTSGSATQYF. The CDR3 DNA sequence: TGTGCCAGCAGGAGGACTAGCGGGAGTGCTACGCAGTATTTT.

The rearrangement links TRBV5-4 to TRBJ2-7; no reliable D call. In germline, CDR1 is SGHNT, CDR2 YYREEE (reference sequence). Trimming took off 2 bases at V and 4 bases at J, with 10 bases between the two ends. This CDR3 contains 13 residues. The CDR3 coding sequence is TGTGCCAGCAGCTTAACGGAGTCTTACGAGCAGTACTTC. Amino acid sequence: CASSLTESYEQYF.